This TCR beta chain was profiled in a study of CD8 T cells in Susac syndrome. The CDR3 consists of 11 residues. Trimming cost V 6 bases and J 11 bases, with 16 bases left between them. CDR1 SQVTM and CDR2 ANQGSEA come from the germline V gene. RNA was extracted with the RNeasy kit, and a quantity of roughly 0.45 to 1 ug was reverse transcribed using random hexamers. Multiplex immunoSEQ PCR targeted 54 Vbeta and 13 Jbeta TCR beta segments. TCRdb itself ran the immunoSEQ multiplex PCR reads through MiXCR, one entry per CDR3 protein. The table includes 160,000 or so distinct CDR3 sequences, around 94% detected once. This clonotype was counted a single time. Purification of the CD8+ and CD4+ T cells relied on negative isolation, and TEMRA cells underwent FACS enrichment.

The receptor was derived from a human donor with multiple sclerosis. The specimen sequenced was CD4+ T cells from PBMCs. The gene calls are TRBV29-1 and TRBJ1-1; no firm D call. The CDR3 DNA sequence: TGCAGCGTCGAACAGAGTCCCCGGGCTTTCTTT. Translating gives CSVEQSPRAFF.